These T cell receptor beta chains were read from a single sample in a study of blood T cell repertoires in COVID-19. The assay was immunoSEQ multiplex PCR, and TCRdb's table has in-frame clones only and misses some. The top ten clones hold around 32% of a sample with tens of thousands of clones, over 75% of them seen once. The sequenced material came from peripheral blood. The receptor set was obtained from a man aged 80 or over with active or convalescent COVID-19. CDR3s include the opening cysteine and the closing phenylalanine or tryptophan. A D gene is named only where the DNA matches it firmly. The size field is filled for only some rows; it gives once, few, many or a size class.

CDR3,DNA,J,D,V,size
CASILDRVGGYTF,TGTGCCAGTATCCTGGACAGGGTAGGAGGCTACACCTTC,TRBJ1-2,TRBD1,TRBV19,-
CASSTGQGYTETQYF,TGTGCCAGCAGCACGGGACAGGGGTATACGGAGACCCAGTACTTC,TRBJ2-5,TRBD1,TRBV6-5,-
CASSQGPQRGGLVTQYF,TGCGCCAGCAGCCAAGGGCCCCAGCGGGGGGGCCTAGTTACGCAGTATTTT,TRBJ2-3,TRBD2,TRBV4-1,-
CASSPWTVANYGYTF,TGTGCCAGCAGCCCCTGGACAGTAGCTAACTATGGCTACACCTTC,TRBJ1-2,-,TRBV7-2,-
CASSLSTEVSSYTF,TGTGCCAGCAGCTTGAGTACAGAAGTAAGCAGCTACACCTTC,TRBJ1-2,-,TRBV5-8,-
CASSSTGSYEQYF,TGTGCCAGCAGCTCGACAGGGAGCTACGAGCAGTACTTC,TRBJ2-7,TRBD1,TRBV7-3,few
CARSWGHPTSGGDTGELFF,TGTGCCAGAAGCTGGGGGCATCCTACTAGCGGGGGAGACACCGGGGAGCTGTTTTTT,TRBJ2-2,TRBD2,TRBV5-3,-
CASSPGQGNYNEQFF,TGCGCCAGCAGCCCCGGACAGGGGAACTACAATGAGCAGTTCTTC,TRBJ2-1,TRBD1,TRBV5-1,-
CASSQDRPQAAFF,TGCGCCAGCAGCCAAGACAGACCCCAGGCAGCTTTCTTT,TRBJ1-1,-,TRBV4-3,-
CASSLRGVGYTF,TGTGCCAGTAGTCTCCGGGGGGTTGGCTACACCTTC,TRBJ1-2,-,TRBV19,-
CASSLGGRGTYYEQYF,TGTGCCAGCAGCTTAGGCGGCAGGGGGACTTACTACGAGCAGTACTTC,TRBJ2-7,-,TRBV7-9,-
CSAKKGDEQFF,TGCAGTGCTAAAAAAGGGGATGAGCAGTTCTTC,TRBJ2-1,-,TRBV20-1,-
CASSPRLAGSEQFF,TGTGCCAGCAGTCCTCGACTAGCGGGTTCTGAGCAGTTCTTC,TRBJ2-1,TRBD2,TRBV11-3,-
CATSGGIADYGYTF,TGTGCCACCAGTGGCGGTATTGCGGACTATGGCTACACCTTC,TRBJ1-2,-,TRBV24-1,-
CASSLDSYQPQHF,TGCGCCAGCAGCTTGGACAGCTATCAGCCCCAGCATTTT,TRBJ1-5,-,TRBV5-1,once
CASSVGQGEGYTF,TGTGCCAGCAGCGTAGGGCAGGGTGAGGGCTACACCTTC,TRBJ1-2,-,TRBV9,-
CASSEFSGTGGSGNTIYF,TGTGCCAGCAGTGAGTTCTCGGGGACAGGGGGATCTGGAAACACCATATATTTT,TRBJ1-3,TRBD1,TRBV6-1,-
CASSLSGGFQETQYF,TGTGCCAGCAGTTTGAGCGGGGGCTTTCAAGAGACCCAGTACTTC,TRBJ2-5,TRBD2,TRBV6-4,-
CASSPKRASGRADNEQFF,TGTGCCAGCAGCCCGAAGCGGGCTAGCGGGAGGGCAGACAATGAGCAGTTCTTC,TRBJ2-1,TRBD2,TRBV5-6,-
CASSLDPRADTQYF,TGTGCCAGCAGCTTAGATCCCAGGGCAGATACGCAGTATTTT,TRBJ2-3,-,TRBV11-3,few
CASTFRSGRGNEQFF,TGTGCCAGCACCTTCCGCAGCGGGAGGGGTAATGAGCAGTTCTTC,TRBJ2-1,TRBD2,TRBV6-5,-
CASSLGRQGENTIYF,TGTGCCAGCAGCTTGGGTCGACAGGGTGAAAACACCATATATTTT,TRBJ1-3,TRBD1,TRBV5-4,-
CASRGGRAGSYNEQFF,TGTGCCAGCCGCGGGGGTCGGGCGGGGTCCTACAATGAGCAGTTCTTC,TRBJ2-1,TRBD2,TRBV11-3,-
CASSQDFAGMARGYTF,TGTGCCAGCAGCCAAGATTTTGCGGGGATGGCTCGTGGCTACACCTTC,TRBJ1-2,-,TRBV3-1/TRBV3-2,-
CASSPQGLAGAYEQYF,TGTGCCAGCAGCCCGCAGGGACTAGCGGGGGCCTACGAGCAGTACTTC,TRBJ2-7,TRBD2,TRBV7-9,-
CASSQRDIRTGRETQYF,TGTGCCAGCAGCCAACGTGACATTAGGACAGGGCGGGAGACCCAGTACTTC,TRBJ2-5,TRBD1,TRBV7-7,-
CASSHQLTSGRETQYF,TGCGCCAGCAGCCATCAACTGACTAGCGGGAGAGAGACCCAGTACTTC,TRBJ2-5,TRBD2,TRBV4-3,-
CASSQYDRASTDTQYF,TGCGCCAGCAGTCAATACGACAGAGCCAGCACAGATACGCAGTATTTT,TRBJ2-3,-,TRBV23-1,-